Presented here are 21 T cell receptor beta chains from one specimen sequenced in a study of blood T cells in healthy people across ages. Using a J-beta primer mix together with a sample-barcoded 5' primer, a second PCR was run for roughly 7 to 12 cycles. TCRdb processed the 5' RACE reads anew with MiXCR; each CDR3 protein has one entry. In the table there are 650,000 or so distinct CDR3 sequences, about 50% of which are singletons. Specimen: blood. Source of these receptors: an elderly woman in good health.

This clonotype showed up just a few times. The chain recombines TRBV5-1 with TRBJ2-5; tentatively, D is TRBD2 (6 bases). CDR3 length: 13 amino acids. Germline V lookup: CDR1 SGHRS, CDR2 YFSETQ. Trimming cost V 4 bases and J 3 bases, with 10 bases left between them. CDR3 bases: TGCGCCAGCAGCGGGGGACTGGAAGAGACCCAGTACTTC. Its translation: CASSGGLEETQYF.

This clonotype was found many times. The J gene is TRBJ2-4, the V gene TRBV20-1, with 7 bases that match TRBD2. V dropped 5 bases and J dropped 5; count of bases not matched to a gene: 6. Germline V gives CDR1 DFQATT, CDR2 SNEGSKA (reference sequence). The CDR3 consists of 13 residues. The DNA of the CDR3 is TGCAGTGCTGGAAGCGGGAACGAAAACATTCAGTACTTC. Protein product: CSAGSGNENIQYF.

This chain connects TRBV6-2 or TRBV6-3 to TRBJ2-7; 9 nucleotides line up with TRBD2. The CDR3 spans 15 residues. With V trimmed by 5 bases and J by 6 bases, 11 bases remained unmatched. Germline V gene data show CDR1 as MNHEY and CDR2 as SVGEGT. The CDR3 DNA sequence: TGTGCCAGCAGTCCAAACACTAGCGGGTCCGGCGAGCAGTACTTC. Amino acids: CASSPNTSGSGEQYF.

V gene TRBV18 combines with J gene TRBJ2-1; D is undetermined. The CDR3 is 15 amino acids. Per the germline V gene, CDR1 is KGHSH and CDR2 is LQKENI. Trimming took 8 bases from V and 0 from J, leaving 14 bases between them. The CDR3 region has the DNA TGTGCCAGCCGACGAACGGCAGGCTCCTACAATGAGCAGTTCTTC. This gives the protein CASRRTAGSYNEQFF.

The table lists this clonotype with a count of one. The chain joins TRBV10-3 to TRBJ2-7; D perhaps matches TRBD2 (6 bases). Trimming cost V 11 bases and J 1 base, with 15 bases left between them. The CDR3 length is 13 residues. Germline-derived CDR1 and CDR2 are ENHRY and SYGVKD. CDR3 sequence: CASGVAGSYEQYF. The CDR3 nucleotides are TGTGCCTCGGGGGTGGCGGGGTCCTACGAGCAGTACTTC.

This sequence joins TRBV7-2 and TRBJ2-1; 8 bases fit TRBD2. V was clipped by 0 bases and J by 9 bases; unmatched bases: 7. The CDR3 is 15 residues long. From germline, CDR1 is SGHTA and CDR2 FQGNSA. CDR3 amino acids: CASSLAPGLVGEQFF. The CDR3 nucleotides are TGTGCCAGCAGCTTAGCCCCGGGACTAGTTGGTGAGCAGTTCTTC.

The V and J genes are TRBV7-2 and TRBJ2-3; D might be TRBD2 (6 bases). The germline V gene encodes CDR1 SGHTA and CDR2 FQGNSA. This CDR3 is 14 amino acids long. V was clipped by 4 bases and J by 4 bases, with 12 bases between them. The CDR3 sequence: CASSSGLSADTQYF. CDR3 sequence (DNA): TGTGCCAGCAGCTCTGGACTATCCGCAGATACGCAGTATTTT.

The rearrangement uses TRBV2 and TRBJ2-5, with TRBD2 as a possible D gene (6 bases). The end of the DNA is better explained by TRBJ2-7, so the J call may be wrong. Per germline, CDR1 SNHLY and CDR2 FYNNEI. CDR3 size: 15 residues. CDR3 protein: CASSDGLASSYEQYF. The CDR3 coding sequence is TGTGCCAGCAGTGATGGGCTAGCGTCTTCCTACGAGCAGTACTTC.

This clonotype was observed a handful of times. The gene calls are TRBV15 and TRBJ2-2; 9 bases are a match to TRBD1. Germline loops: CDR1 LNHNV, CDR2 YYDKDF (reference sequence). V trimming: 4 bases; J trimming: 6 bases; junction bases outside the gene matches: 9. The CDR3 length is 16 residues. The CDR3 nucleotides are TGTGCCACCAGCACCCGGGACAGGGTAGTATCCGGGGAGCTGTTTTTT. This encodes CATSTRDRVVSGELFF.

This clonotype has ten or more counts. This chain joins TRBV5-1 and TRBJ2-3, with D perhaps matching TRBD1 or TRBD2 (6 bases each). Germline-derived CDR1 and CDR2 are SGHRS and YFSETQ. V was clipped by 1 base and J by 0 bases, with 9 bases between them. The CDR3 has 15 residues. The chain's CDR3 is CASSLRGASTDTQYF. Here the CDR3 DNA reads TGCGCCAGCAGCTTGAGGGGGGCGAGCACAGATACGCAGTATTTT.

This rearrangement joins TRBV21-1 to TRBJ1-2; no DNA check was done on the table's D call, TRBD1. TRBV21-1 corresponds to a pseudogene. The CDR3 runs to 18 residues. CDR3 sequence reads: CASSNVGVQSKGNYGYTF. The CDR3 DNA reads TGTGCCAGCAGCAATGTGGGGGTCCAAAGTAAGGGAAACTATGGCTACACCTTC.

For this clonotype: A much more abundant neighbour one base away suggests this may be a read error. J is TRBJ2-3 and V is TRBV5-1, with D unresolved. CDR3 length equals 13 residues. Between the trimmed V and J ends, which lost 0 bases and 5 bases, there was a span of 7 bases. Germline loops: CDR1 SGHRS, CDR2 YFSETQ. The CDR3 DNA reads as TGCGCCAGCAGCTTGGTTGGGCGAGATACGCAGTATTTT. Translation: CASSLVGRDTQYF.

In this sample, this clonotype turned up many times. For the CDR3, the DNA is TGCGCCAGCAAACGAGCGGTATCTAGCTATGGCTACACCTTC. Encoded protein: CASKRAVSSYGYTF. The rearrangement joins TRBV5-1 to TRBJ1-2; no clear D. The CDR3 totals 14 residues. CDR1 is SGHRS and CDR2 is YFSETQ in the germline V gene. V was cut by 6 bases and J by 4 bases, with 16 bases left in between.

This chain connects TRBV7-9 to TRBJ1-1; the D gene is possibly TRBD1 (5 bases). The CDR3 sequence is 17 residues long. Trimming removed 5 bases from V and 0 bases from J, with 19 bases in between. Germline loops: CDR1 SEHNR, CDR2 FQNEAQ (reference sequence). CDR3 in amino acids: CASSPSPRGLMNTEAFF. In nucleotides, the CDR3 is TGTGCCAGCAGCCCAAGCCCAAGGGGCCTCATGAACACTGAAGCTTTCTTT.

As regards this clonotype: This may come from a read error, since a much larger clone is one base off. The V and J genes are TRBV20-1 and TRBJ2-4; D gene uncertain. The J call is doubtful: the DNA matches TRBJ2-5 better. Germline CDR1 and CDR2: DFQATT and SNEGSKA (reference sequence). The CDR3 sequence is 12 residues long. CDR3: CSVGDSQGTQYF. CDR3 nucleotides: TGCAGTGTTGGTGACTCCCAAGGGACCCAGTACTTC.

This clonotype has at least ten counts. This chain uses TRBV7-9 with TRBJ2-7; the D gene is possibly TRBD1 (6 bases). The length of the CDR3 is 14 residues. V lost 5 bases and J 5 bases, leaving 16 bases between the germline ends. CDR1 SEHNR and CDR2 FQNEAQ come from the germline V gene (reference sequence). CDR3 bases: TGTGCCAGCAGCAGTGACAGGACGTCCAACGAGCAGTACTTC. Protein product: CASSSDRTSNEQYF.

This clonotype has just a few counts. With a much larger clone just one base away, this may be a read error. The rearrangement joins TRBV20-1 to TRBJ2-7; D ambiguous. The ends were cut back, 2 bases at V and 6 bases at J, with 11 bases in the middle. The CDR3 length is 12 residues. CDR1 is DFQATT and CDR2 is SNEGSKA in the germline V gene (reference sequence). CDR3 sequence reads: CSARFQPAEQYF. The CDR3 nucleotides read TGCAGTGCTAGATTCCAGCCGGCCGAGCAGTACTTC.

The V gene is TRBV20-1, the J gene TRBJ1-2; D uncertain. The CDR3 is made up of 16 amino acids. Trimming took off 3 bases at V and 4 bases at J, with 21 bases between the two ends. The germline gives CDR1 DFQATT, CDR2 SNEGSKA (reference sequence). This CDR3 is CSASYGRGERFYGYTF. The CDR3 DNA sequence: TGCAGTGCTAGTTATGGACGGGGTGAAAGATTCTATGGCTACACCTTC.

This clonotype was found many times. The chain uses TRBV20-1 and TRBJ2-2; D is ambiguous. Germline V gene sequence: CDR1 DFQATT, CDR2 SNEGSKA (reference sequence). The CDR3 has 13 amino acids. V was cut by 3 bases and J by 1 base, with 6 bases left in between. The CDR3 nucleotides are TGCAGTGCTAGGGACGGGAACACCGGGGAGCTGTTTTTT. Its translation: CSARDGNTGELFF.

A few counts support this clonotype. V gene TRBV24-1 combines with J gene TRBJ2-6, with D unresolved. The CDR3 contains 15 residues. Germline CDR1 and CDR2: KGHDR and SFDVKD. The V end lost 0 bases, the J end lost 0 bases, and 2 bases lay between the germline ends. In DNA, the CDR3 is TGTGCCACCAGTGATTTGGGCTCTGGGGCCAACGTCCTGACTTTC. Translated: CATSDLGSGANVLTF.

The chain uses TRBV7-9 and TRBJ2-1, with 9 bases fitting TRBD2. CDR3 size: 19 residues. Germline assignment: CDR1 SEHNR and CDR2 FQNEAQ (reference sequence). Unmatched junction bases numbered 14, after V lost 5 bases and J lost 0 bases. In DNA form, the CDR3 reads TGTGCCAGCAGCCGCTCCCCCGGGACTAGCATTAACTCCTACAATGAGCAGTTCTTC. It yields the protein CASSRSPGTSINSYNEQFF. The full variable domain, rest sourced from reference TRBV7-9 and TRBJ2-1, is DTGVSQNPRHKITKRGQNVTFRCDPISEHNRLYWYRQTLGQGPEFLTYFQNEAQLEKSRLLSDRFSAERPKGSFSTLEIQRTEQGDSAMYLCASSRSPGTSINSYNEQFFGPGTRLTVL.